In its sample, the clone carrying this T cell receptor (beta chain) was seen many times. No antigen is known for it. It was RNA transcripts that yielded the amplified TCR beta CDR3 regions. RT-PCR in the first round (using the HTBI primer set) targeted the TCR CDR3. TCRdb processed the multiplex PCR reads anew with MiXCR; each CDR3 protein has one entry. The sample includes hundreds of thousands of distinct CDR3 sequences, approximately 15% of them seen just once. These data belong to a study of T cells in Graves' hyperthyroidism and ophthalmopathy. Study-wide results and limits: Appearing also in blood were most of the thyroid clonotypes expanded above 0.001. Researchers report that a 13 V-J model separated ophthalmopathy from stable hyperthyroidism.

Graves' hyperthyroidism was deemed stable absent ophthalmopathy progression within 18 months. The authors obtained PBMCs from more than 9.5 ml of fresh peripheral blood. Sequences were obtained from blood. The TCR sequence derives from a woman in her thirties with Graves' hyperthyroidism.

CDR3 bases: TGTGCCTGGAAGGAGGGTCACACCGGGGAGCTGTTTTTT. Amino acids: CAWKEGHTGELFF. This chain joins TRBV30 and TRBJ2-2, with D possibly TRBD2 on 6 matching bases. CDR3 length: 13 amino acids. V lost 4 bases, J lost 3 bases, and 9 bases lay in between. Germline values: CDR1 GTSNPN, CDR2 SVGIG (reference sequence). The full variable domain, with the rest looked up from reference TRBV30 and TRBJ2-2, is SQTIHQWPATLVQPVGSPLSLECTVEGTSNPNLYWYRQAAGRGLQLLFYSVGIGQISSEVPQNLSASRPQDRQFILSSKKLLLSDSGFYLCAWKEGHTGELFFGEGSRLTVL.